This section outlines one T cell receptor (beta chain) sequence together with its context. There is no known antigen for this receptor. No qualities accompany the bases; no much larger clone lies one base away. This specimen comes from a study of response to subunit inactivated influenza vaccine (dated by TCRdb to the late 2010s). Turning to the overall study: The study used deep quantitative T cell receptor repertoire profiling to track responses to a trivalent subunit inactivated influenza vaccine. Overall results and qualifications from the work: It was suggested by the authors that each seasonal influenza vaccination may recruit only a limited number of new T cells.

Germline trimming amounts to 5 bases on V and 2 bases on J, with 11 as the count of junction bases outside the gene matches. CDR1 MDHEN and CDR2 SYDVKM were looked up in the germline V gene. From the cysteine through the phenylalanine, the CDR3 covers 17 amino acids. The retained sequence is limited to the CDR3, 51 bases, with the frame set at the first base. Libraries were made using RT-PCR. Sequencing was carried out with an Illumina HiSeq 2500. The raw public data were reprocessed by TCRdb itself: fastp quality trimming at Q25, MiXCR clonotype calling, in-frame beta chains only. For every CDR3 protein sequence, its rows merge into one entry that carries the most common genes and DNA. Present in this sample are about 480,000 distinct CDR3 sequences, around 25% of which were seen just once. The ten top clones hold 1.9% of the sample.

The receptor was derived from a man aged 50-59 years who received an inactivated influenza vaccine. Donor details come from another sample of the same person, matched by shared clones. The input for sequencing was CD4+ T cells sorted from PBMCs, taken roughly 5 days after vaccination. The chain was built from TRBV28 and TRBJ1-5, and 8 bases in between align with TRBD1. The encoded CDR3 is CASSGGQGFVGNQPQHF. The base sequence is TGTGCCAGCAGTGGCGGACAGGGCTTTGTGGGCAATCAGCCCCAGCATTTT.